Below, 5 T cell receptor beta chains from the same sample are listed, as sequenced in a study of T cell repertoires in cytomegalovirus infection (dated by TCRdb to the late 2010s). Sequencing was carried out with an Illumina HiSeq 1500. TCRdb redid the processing of the public reads, applying fastp at Q25 and MiXCR, and retained in-frame beta chains. CDR3 protein sequences are deduplicated, and each keeps its most common genes and DNA. This sample holds about 360,000 distinct CDR3 sequences; 15% to 20% were observed only once. Approximately 10% of the sample is held by the ten biggest clonotypes. The sample comprised PBMCs. These receptor sequences come from a human donor in good health (CMV status not recorded). Some clones in this sample may be carry-over from other donors' samples.

This clonotype turned up a few times. The CDR3 DNA follows: TGTGCCAGCAGCTACTTTAGCTCCTACGAGCAGTACTTC. Protein sequence: CASSYFSSYEQYF. The gene calls are TRBV7-2 and TRBJ2-7; D not resolved. The germline V gene has CDR1 SGHTA and CDR2 FQGNSA. V shed 4 bases and J shed 0 bases, with 7 bases lying between them. The CDR3 length is 13 residues.

This clonotype was detected once. The V gene is TRBV12-3 or TRBV12-4, the J gene TRBJ2-7; possibly TRBD1 for D (6 bases). CDR3 length: 14 amino acids. The V and J ends lost 5 bases and 4 bases respectively, with 15 bases between them. The CDR3 DNA reads TGTGCCAGCAGTCCCCAGGGGAGAGGGTACGAGCAGTACTTC. This translates into CASSPQGRGYEQYF.

This clonotype has a count of ten or more. The genes are TRBV7-6 and TRBJ2-3; TRBD1 matches 7 bases. The germline V gene encodes CDR1 SGHVS and CDR2 FNYEAQ. The CDR3 runs to 15 residues. V shed 5 bases and J 2 bases; nucleotides not matched to a gene: 7. Written as DNA, the CDR3 is TGTGCCAGCAGCCTCAGGACAGGTTACACAGATACGCAGTATTTT. Translated, it gives CASSLRTGYTDTQYF. Full variable domain (missing parts from reference TRBV7-6 and TRBJ2-3): GAGVSQSPRYKVTKRGQDVALRCDPISGHVSLYWYRQALGQGPEFLTYFNYEAQQDKSGLPNDRFSAERPEGSISTLTIQRTEQRDSAMYRCASSLRTGYTDTQYFGPGTRLTVL.

This clonotype was seen repeatedly, ten times or more. The V call is TRBV10-3, the J call TRBJ2-7; TRBD1 is a possible D gene (6 bases). Trimming left V 0 bases short and J 5 bases short, with 11 bases between. Germline V gene lookup returns CDR1 ENHRY and CDR2 SYGVKD. The CDR3 spans 14 residues. This CDR3 is CAISESYRDHEQYF. CDR3 nucleotides: TGTGCCATCAGTGAGTCCTACAGGGATCACGAGCAGTACTTC.

The V gene is TRBV28, the J gene TRBJ1-2; 7 nucleotides align to TRBD1. CDR1 and CDR2 (germline): MDHEN, SYDVKM. J gave up 10 bases and V 7 bases, and 6 bases lay outside the gene matches. This CDR3 has 11 amino acids. Written as DNA, the CDR3 is TGTGCCAGCACAGACAGGGTCGCCTACACCTTC. It encodes CASTDRVAYTF.